This TCR beta chain was sequenced during a study of cytomegalovirus exposure and HLA in healthy donors (dated by TCRdb to 2015 to 2018). Context from the whole study: According to an earlier analysis of 587 of the donors, some 170 million T cells yielded approximately 120 million unique TCR beta sequences and about 300 Gb of sequence data. About 300 gigabases of sequencing data and around 88 million unique TCR sequences made up an early release that covered several hundred HLA-typed donors. Among the roughly 400 genotyped donors, roughly 80% belonged to the genetic ancestry cluster associated with self-reported Caucasian donors. The study aimed to test whether cataloging public T cell receptors could reveal signatures of past pathogen exposure. The study profiled the T cell repertoires of 550 to 700 subjects by immunosequencing and related them to cytomegalovirus serostatus. Besides the first cohort of around 700 subjects, a separate validation cohort made up of roughly 120 different subjects was used. To predict cytomegalovirus infection status, the study brought together high-throughput TCR immunosequencing, statistical association of individual TCRs with disease status, and machine learning. In a later analysis, previously published TCR beta repertoires from 666 donors were re-analyzed and high-resolution HLA genotyping was added so that TCR occurrence patterns could be studied. The later analysis used no new phenotypic data to find candidate immune exposures, relying instead on TCR beta sequences and their occurrence across donors. In an earlier analysis of 500 to 650 of the donors, high-throughput TCR beta sequencing was used to judge whether each TCR beta V gene segment behaved as functional or pseudogenic. Alongside the repertoire data, information on donor age, sex, ethnicity and CMV serostatus was compiled. In a later genetic analysis, genome-wide SNP genotypes for about three fifths of the roughly 670 donors were used, and that subset was treated as a discovery cohort. Every discovery cohort repertoire had been produced on one sequencing platform. Class I and class II HLA loci were covered by the typing at four-digit resolution. The number of donors typed differed by locus, with about 629-640 for A, B, C, DRB1 and DQB1, around 500 for DQA1, about 610 for DPA1, and some 470 for DPB1. Roughly five DR-DQ haplotypes were treated as single units for association and clustering because of strong linkage in the cohort. On average, around 240,000 unique TCR beta nucleotide sequences were sequenced per donor among a few hundred genotyped donors of the cohort, with about 17% of those sequences being non-productive.

To note about this clone: Its antigen remains unidentified. No per-base quality is available; no much larger clone lies one base away.

Library generation was performed with the immunoSEQ multiplex PCR assay. For the multiplex PCR, a mixture combining 60 forward primers for TCR Vbeta segments and 13 reverse primers for TCR Jbeta segments was used. The CDR3 region of rearranged TCR beta genes was amplified from genomic DNA with a multiplex PCR assay. On the Illumina HiSeq System, the amplified TCR beta libraries were sequenced as 87-base-pair reads. As for the original processing: In a later analysis, 80 million or so unique TCR beta chains were counted across the approximately 670 repertoires, and approximately 11 million of these chains were shared by at least two donors. To remove PCR and sequencing errors, raw reads were error-corrected and collapsed into unique sequences using a nearest-neighbor algorithm that merged closely related sequences. Alignment of CDR3 sequences to IMGT reference sequences was used to assign V, D and J gene segments. For a sequence to be retained, a match of at least six nucleotides was required to both a V gene segment and a J gene segment. Rearrangements were called productive when the CDR3 lacked stop codons and stayed in frame with V and J; all others were non-productive. CDR3 was defined according to IMGT convention as the region running from the second conserved V-encoded cysteine to the conserved J-encoded phenylalanine. The earlier analysis of more than 450 of the donors excluded sequences that lacked an unambiguous match to a single V gene segment. An earlier analysis of about 600 of the donors called V segments functional above 56.7% productive rearrangements and segregating when the between-donor standard deviation exceeded 5%. A statistical classification framework was built to diagnose cytomegalovirus status from the catalog of TCR beta chain sequences. V and J gene assignment, in a later analysis, came from comparing TCR nucleotide sequences with IMGT/GENE-DB human TR gene sequences. A later analysis assigned CDR3 sequences and most-parsimonious VDJ recombination scenarios with the TCRdist pipeline. In a later analysis, each TCR beta chain was defined by its CDR3 amino acid sequence together with its V-gene family, and reads without a unique V-gene family were excluded. A later analysis removed 500 to 600 highly shared, low-generation-probability nucleotide sequences to deal with suspected cross-contamination and a sequencing artifact. In a later analysis, a clonal expansion index for each public chain was calculated from normalized within-repertoire ranks of inferred template counts. A later analysis computed generation probabilities with a VDJ recombination model fitted to out-of-frame rearrangements, and checked the results against IGoR. A later analysis scored TCR-TCR, TCR-HLA and TCR-CMV co-occurrence with hypergeometric tests, applying a repertoire-size bias correction to TCR pairs. False discovery rates were estimated in a later analysis by permuting HLA or CMV assignments 20 times. In a later analysis, co-occurring TCRs were grouped with DBSCAN, and TCRdist sequence similarity was added when clustering was performed within HLA-allele-positive subsets. For co-occurrence clustering, repertoires with fewer than 30,000 or more than 120,000 public chains were excluded, along with five repertoires with anomalous nucleotide sharing. The table comes from immuneACCESS by way of TCRdb, which keeps in-frame sequences with V and J called. Part of the clones is missing from these tables; in studies checked, under half for an unresolved V gene and the rest for unknown reasons. The V and J calls and clone size were taken over from that table, and D and trimming were inferred from the DNA. Here the sample has about 200,000 clones; 82% occur a single time. The ten largest clones take up 2.5% to 3% of the sample.

According to the germline V gene (reference sequence), CDR1 reads LNHDA and CDR2 reads SQIVND. V is pared back by 3 bases and J by 1 base, with 9 bases lying between the germline termini. The CDR3 sequence holds 14 residues, the cysteine and phenylalanine included. Only CDR3 DNA is held: 42 bases, read in frame from base 1. In total, roughly 670 healthy bone marrow donors made up the cohort. All cohort members were sampled while nominally healthy, although unrecorded immune exposures were likely present. The donor tested CMV seronegative and was one of the 352 seronegative cohort members. Every donor gave a peripheral blood sample, and the peripheral blood mononuclear cells from that sample were used for TCR beta sequencing. Genomic DNA extraction from the blood cell samples was performed with the Qiagen DNeasy Blood Extraction Kit. General findings and caveats noted by the study authors: In an earlier analysis of around 600 of the donors, most TCR beta V segments were observed in productive rearrangements about 90% or about 30% of the time, broadly matching IMGT annotations. In vitro tests confirmed that three of the cytomegalovirus-associated TCR beta chains recognize cytomegalovirus antigens. In this cohort, only TCR beta chains were sequenced, and detectable features were limited by the absence of alpha or paired-chain data. According to a later genetic analysis, donors in an Asian-associated ancestry cluster had fewer N-insertions in productive TCRs than the roughly 660-donor mean. When HLA alleles, especially DR and DQ, strongly co-occurred, attributing TCR associations to individual alleles was difficult. Because counts were too low, approximately 18 rarely observed V segments, including chromosome 9 orphons, were excluded from the earlier analysis of around 590 of the donors. Most TCR sequences were observed very rarely across donors, whereas some public TCRs were present in many individuals. In a later genetic analysis, a missense DCLRE1C variant was associated with V-gene and J-gene trimming of TCR beta chains, and the association was replicated in an independent cohort. A total of 164 TCR beta chains were listed by the study as associated with cytomegalovirus. Some IMGT-functional V segments, including TRBV6-2 and TRBV6-3, could not be distinguished by the 87-base-pair reads and were therefore excluded. Linkage disequilibrium might explain the correlated functional status among segregating V segments, but an unknown experimental factor could not be ruled out. According to the authors, the approach could potentially be generalized to other disease states and immunological phenotypes. Because HLA typing was missing for some donors at each locus, association tests included only the typed subset. In a later analysis, the rate of TCR association differed among HLA loci, with DRB1 alleles having the most associated TCRs and HLA-C alleles having the fewest. A cluster of highly shared sequence variants was judged likely to represent a technical artifact of the sequencing pipeline. A further reported finding was that TCR beta sequences accurately predicted the HLA-A and HLA-B alleles for most subjects in the first cohort. Several of the top co-occurrence clusters appeared to be linked to parvovirus B19, influenza, CMV and Epstein-Barr virus, according to a later analysis. The classifier was reported to diagnose cytomegalovirus status with high specificity and sensitivity in both the original and validation cohorts. CMV serostatus was the only immune exposure information available for the cohort. Roughly uniform sequencing depth across donors was assumed in presence/absence analyses, although this assumption may not hold. According to a later analysis, most CMV-associated TCR beta chains appeared to be HLA-restricted, and the HLA associations seemed to be driven largely by CMV exposure. A later analysis found that HLA-associated TCR beta chains were more clonally expanded and had lower generation probabilities than equally common non-associated chains. In a later analysis, around 17,000 TCR beta sequences were associated with specific HLA alleles at a false discovery rate of 0.05.

The sequenced material came from PBMCs. The sequence joins TRBV19 to TRBJ1-1; a tentative D match to TRBD1 spans 6 bases. This receptor was identified in a woman aged 40-49 years in good health and CMV-seronegative. The DNA is TGTGCCAGTAGTATGTGGACAGAGAACACTGAAGCTTTCTTT. This is translated as CASSMWTENTEAFF.